This T cell receptor beta chain derives from a study of CD8+CD57+ T cells in acquired aplastic anemia. Study summary: Average DNA yield from sorted CD4+ and CD8+ cells was about 3 ug.

The CDR3 extends over 13 amino acids. V was pared by 5 bases and J by 3 bases, with 11 bases between. Per the germline V gene, CDR1 is SGHTA and CDR2 is FQGNSA. TCR beta VDJ and CDR3 were profiled, and genomic DNA was the template. From the reads, TCRdb called clonotypes with MiXCR, one entry per CDR3 protein. The table includes 200,000 to 250,000 distinct CDR3 sequences, roughly 55% detected once. The chain joins TRBV7-2 to TRBJ2-7; D is ambiguous. The specimen was sorted CD4+, CD8+, or CD8+CD57+ T cells (not recorded which) from PBMCs. This TCR was sampled from a human donor in good health. CDR3 DNA: TGTGCCAGCAGCCCCGCTTTTGGCTACGAGCAGTACTTC. This encodes CASSPAFGYEQYF.